This TCR beta chain was documented in a study of control samples from healthy donors and cancer patients. TCRdb's table, derived via immunoSEQ multiplex PCR, lists solely in-frame clones and lacks some. The data show approximately 90,000 clones, around 85% seen once. This CDR3 has 13 amino acids. Germline-derived CDR1 and CDR2 are LNHDA and SQIVND (reference sequence). With 6 bases removed from V and 1 base from J, the gap between germline ends came to 9 bases. This TCR derives from a woman in her 40s in good health. Sequencing was performed on blood. The V call is TRBV19, the J call TRBJ2-5; D is ambiguous. The CDR3 region is CASRGLSQETQYF. The CDR3 DNA reads as TGTGCCAGTAGAGGGCTGAGCCAAGAGACCCAGTACTTC.